Reported below is one T cell receptor (beta chain). CDR1 is SGHRS and CDR2 is YFSETQ in the germline V gene. The CDR3 runs to 13 residues. Trimming cost V 4 bases and J 6 bases, with 8 bases left between them. This entry is derived from a study of blood T cell repertoires in COVID-19. The wider study: Acute and convalescent COVID-19 samples came from the United States, Italy and Spain. The analysed material was cDNA or gDNA that came from T cells, B-cell-depleted T cells, or PBMCs.

The authors' processing: Amplification of reference gene primers was used by the study to estimate nucleated cell counts. Only in-frame clones appear in the TCRdb table, and some are missing; sequencing was by immunoSEQ multiplex PCR. V, J and clone size derive from that table, while D and trimming were established from the DNA sequence. The profile shows 130,000 to 150,000 clones, 87% of them singletons. The origin of this receptor is an older man with acute or convalescent COVID-19. Sequenced material: peripheral blood. The chain employs TRBV5-1 and TRBJ1-6; D remains ambiguous. Here the CDR3 reads CASSGTANSPLHF. The CDR3 region has the DNA TGCGCCAGCAGCGGCACAGCTAATTCACCCCTCCACTTT.